This T cell receptor beta chain was identified during a study of cytomegalovirus exposure and HLA in healthy donors. Germline V CDR1 and CDR2: ENHRY, SYGVKD. V dropped 6 bases and J dropped 0; count of bases not matched to a gene: 5. The CDR3 is made up of 15 amino acids. The PCR was carried out with 60 Vbeta primers and 13 Jbeta primers. Sequencing used immunoSEQ multiplex PCR; TCRdb keeps in-frame clones, though not all of them. The table includes about 150,000 clones, approximately 9% detected once. This clone was detected a few times. In the same sample, other DNA sequences code for this CDR3. The sequenced sample was PBMCs. This TCR was recovered from a male donor in good health and CMV-seronegative. The chain combines TRBV10-3 with TRBJ1-3, with 7 positions matching TRBD1. The CDR3 region is CAIRTGQLSGNTIYF. The CDR3 nucleotides read TGTGCCATCAGGACGGGACAGCTCTCTGGAAACACCATATATTTT.